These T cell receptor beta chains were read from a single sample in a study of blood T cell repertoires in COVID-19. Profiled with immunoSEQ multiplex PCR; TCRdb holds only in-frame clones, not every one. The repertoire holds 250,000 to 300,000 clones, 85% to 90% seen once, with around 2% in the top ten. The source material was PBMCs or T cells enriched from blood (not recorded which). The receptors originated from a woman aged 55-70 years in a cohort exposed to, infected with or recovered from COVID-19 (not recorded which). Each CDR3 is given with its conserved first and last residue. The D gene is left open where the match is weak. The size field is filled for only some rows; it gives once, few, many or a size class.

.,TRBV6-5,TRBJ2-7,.,CASSPLAELYEQYF,TGTGCCAGCAGTCCACTAGCCGAACTCTACGAGCAGTACTTC
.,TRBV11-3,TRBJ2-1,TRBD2,CASSLGVAGMDEQFF,TGTGCCAGCAGCTTAGGAGTAGCGGGAATGGATGAGCAGTTCTTC
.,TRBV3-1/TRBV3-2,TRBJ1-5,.,CASSQETGVQPQHF,TGTGCCAGCAGCCAAGAAACGGGGGTTCAGCCCCAGCATTTT
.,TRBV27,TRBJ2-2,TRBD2,CASTSSGRGAGELFF,TGTGCCAGCACCTCCAGCGGGAGGGGGGCCGGGGAGCTGTTTTTT
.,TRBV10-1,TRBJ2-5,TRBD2,CASSESVTSGSRLETQYF,TGCGCCAGCAGTGAGTCCGTGACTAGCGGGAGTCGGTTAGAGACCCAGTACTTC
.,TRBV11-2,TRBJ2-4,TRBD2,CASSSGLAGLAKNIQYF,TGTGCCAGCAGTTCCGGACTAGCGGGGCTGGCCAAAAACATTCAGTACTTC
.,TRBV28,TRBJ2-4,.,CASSLRLVGPRANIQYF,TGTGCCAGCAGTTTACGCCTTGTTGGGCCCAGGGCTAACATTCAGTACTTC
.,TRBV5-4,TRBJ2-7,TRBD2,CASTWGGNGRSPYEQYF,TGTGCCAGCACCTGGGGAGGGAACGGGAGAAGCCCCTACGAGCAGTACTTC
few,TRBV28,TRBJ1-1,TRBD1,CASSFSNRGAFF,TGTGCCAGCAGTTTTAGTAACAGGGGAGCTTTCTTT
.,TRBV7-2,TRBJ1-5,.,CASSLEENQPQHF,TGTGCCAGCAGCTTAGAGGAGAATCAGCCCCAGCATTTT
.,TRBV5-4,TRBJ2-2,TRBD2,CASSLLAGATGELFF,TGTGCCAGCAGCTTACTAGCGGGAGCCACCGGGGAGCTGTTTTTT
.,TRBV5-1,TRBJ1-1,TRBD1,CASSSGTGFGTEAFF,TGCGCCAGCAGCTCCGGGACAGGGTTTGGCACTGAAGCTTTCTTT
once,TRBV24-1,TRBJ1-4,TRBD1,CATSESPTGVEEKLFF,TGTGCCACCAGCGAAAGTCCGACAGGGGTGGAAGAAAAACTGTTTTTT
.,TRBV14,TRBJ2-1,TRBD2,CASSLIGTSGSLNNEQFF,TGTGCCAGCAGCCTGATCGGGACTAGCGGGAGCCTCAACAATGAGCAGTTCTTC
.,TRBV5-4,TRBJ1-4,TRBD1,CASSAKQGAFNEKLFF,TGTGCCAGCAGCGCCAAACAGGGGGCGTTTAATGAAAAACTGTTTTTT
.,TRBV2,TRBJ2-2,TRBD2,CASSEGYSSGRRRVQNTGELFF,TGTGCCAGCAGTGAAGGGTACTCTAGCGGACGACGAAGAGTTCAGAACACCGGGGAGCTGTTTTTT
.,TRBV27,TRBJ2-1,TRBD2,CASSNWTSGRDREQFF,TGTGCCAGCAGTAACTGGACTAGCGGGAGGGATCGTGAGCAGTTCTTC
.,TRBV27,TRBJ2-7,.,CASSLTGTYEQYF,TGTGCCAGCAGTTTAACAGGGACCTACGAGCAGTACTTC
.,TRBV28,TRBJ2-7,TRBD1,CASRRQGYEQYF,TGTGCCAGCAGGCGACAGGGCTACGAGCAGTACTTC
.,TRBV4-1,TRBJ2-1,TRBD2,CASSQDPLAGLDEQFF,TGCGCCAGCAGCCAAGACCCCCTAGCGGGGTTGGATGAGCAGTTCTTC
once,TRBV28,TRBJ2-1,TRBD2,CASATSGKDWNEQFF,TGTGCCAGCGCAACTAGCGGGAAGGATTGGAATGAGCAGTTCTTC
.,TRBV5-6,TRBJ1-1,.,CASSLAGTPQTEAFF,TGTGCCAGCAGCTTGGCGGGGACACCCCAGACTGAAGCTTTCTTT
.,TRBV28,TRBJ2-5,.,CASSLGTRQETQYF,TGTGCCAGCAGTCTGGGGACACGGCAAGAGACCCAGTACTTC
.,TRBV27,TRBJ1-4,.,CASSPTGSVGEKLFF,TGTGCCAGCAGTCCCACAGGGTCGGTTGGGGAAAAACTGTTTTTT
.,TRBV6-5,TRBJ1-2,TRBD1,CASSPGTGTDYGYTF,TGTGCCAGCAGCCCCGGGACAGGGACGGACTATGGCTACACCTTC
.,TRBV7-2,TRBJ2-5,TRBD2,CASSLGLAETQYF,TGTGCCAGCAGCCTAGGACTAGCGGAGACCCAGTACTTC
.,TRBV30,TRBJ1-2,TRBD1,CAWSRQGYGYTF,TGTGCCTGGAGTCGACAGGGATACGGCTACACCTTC
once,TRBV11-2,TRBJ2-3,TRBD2,CASSTLSPTGLATDTQYF,TGTGCCAGCAGCACCCTCTCACCCACCGGACTAGCCACAGATACGCAGTATTTT
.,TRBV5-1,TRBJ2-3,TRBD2,CASSSSGRGTDTQYF,TGCGCCAGCAGCAGTAGCGGGAGGGGCACAGATACGCAGTATTTT
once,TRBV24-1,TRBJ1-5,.,CATSDSAGVGQPQHF,TGTGCCACCAGTGATTCGGCAGGGGTAGGTCAGCCCCAGCATTTT
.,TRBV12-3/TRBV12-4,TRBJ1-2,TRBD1,CASTPGQGVGYTF,TGTGCCAGCACGCCGGGACAGGGGGTTGGCTACACCTTC
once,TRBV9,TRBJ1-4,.,CASTTGRGGEKLFF,TGTGCCAGCACAACCGGGCGGGGTGGCGAAAAACTGTTTTTT
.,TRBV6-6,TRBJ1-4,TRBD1,CASSPGTGGREKLFF,TGTGCCAGCAGCCCCGGGACAGGGGGTCGAGAAAAACTGTTTTTT
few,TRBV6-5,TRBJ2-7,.,CASSIDGESAYEQYF,TGTGCCAGCAGCATTGATGGGGAGAGTGCCTACGAGCAGTACTTC
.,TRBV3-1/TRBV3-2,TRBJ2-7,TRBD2,CASSQPPRPSGRPHEQYF,TGTGCCAGCAGCCAACCCCCTAGGCCTAGCGGGAGGCCCCACGAGCAGTACTTC
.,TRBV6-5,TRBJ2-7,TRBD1,CASSRGQGPYEQYF,TGTGCCAGCAGTCGAGGACAGGGCCCCTACGAGCAGTACTTC
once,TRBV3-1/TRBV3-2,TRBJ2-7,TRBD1,CASSRTGTGAGNEQYF,TGTGCCAGCAGCCGGACCGGGACAGGGGCTGGAAACGAGCAGTACTTC
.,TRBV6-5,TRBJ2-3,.,CASSYSFRTDTQYF,TGTGCCAGCAGTTACAGCTTCCGCACAGATACGCAGTATTTT
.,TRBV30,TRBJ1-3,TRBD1,CAWSSGQGSTIYF,TGTGCCTGGAGTTCGGGACAGGGAAGCACCATATATTTT
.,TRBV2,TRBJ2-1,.,CASTAYNEQFF,TGTGCCAGCACTGCCTACAATGAGCAGTTCTTC
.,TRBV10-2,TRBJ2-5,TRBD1,CASTGTGVDRYF,TGCGCCAGCACCGGGACAGGGGTTGATCGGTACTTC
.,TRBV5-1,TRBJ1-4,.,CASSSSSTNEKLFF,TGCGCCAGCAGCTCGAGTTCAACTAATGAAAAACTGTTTTTT
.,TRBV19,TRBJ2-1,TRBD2,CASSILAGGLNEQFF,TGTGCCAGTAGTATTCTAGCGGGAGGGCTGAATGAGCAGTTCTTC
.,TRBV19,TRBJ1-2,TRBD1,CASSSRTGYGHYGYTF,TGTGCCAGTAGTAGCCGGACAGGGTACGGGCACTATGGCTACACCTTC
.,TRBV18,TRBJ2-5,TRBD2,CASSHSPPSGVKETQYF,TGTGCCAGCTCACATTCCCCTCCCAGCGGGGTAAAAGAGACCCAGTACTTC
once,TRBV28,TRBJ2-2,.,CASSPWAGSTGELFF,TGTGCCAGCAGCCCTTGGGCGGGTAGTACCGGGGAGCTGTTTTTT
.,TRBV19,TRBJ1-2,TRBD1,CASSTGQGAYGYTF,TGTGCCAGTAGTACTGGACAGGGGGCCTATGGCTACACCTTC
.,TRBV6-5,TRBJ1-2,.,CASTPLGIVGNWYTF,TGTGCCAGCACCCCACTCGGGATAGTCGGCAATTGGTACACCTTC
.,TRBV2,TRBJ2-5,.,CASNTRSGLGETQYF,TGTGCCAGCAACACCCGGTCGGGGTTGGGAGAGACCCAGTACTTC
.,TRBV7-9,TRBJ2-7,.,CASGPRGGYEQYF,TGTGCCAGCGGCCCGAGGGGGGGGTACGAGCAGTACTTC
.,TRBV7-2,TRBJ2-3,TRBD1,CASSSGRGQADTQYF,TGTGCCAGCAGCAGTGGCAGGGGGCAGGCAGATACGCAGTATTTT
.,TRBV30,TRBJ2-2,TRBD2,CAWTGLAGAGELFF,TGTGCCTGGACTGGACTAGCGGGAGCCGGGGAGCTGTTTTTT
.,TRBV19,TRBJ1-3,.,CASSLDWNTIYF,TGTGCCAGTAGCCTAGACTGGAACACCATATATTTT
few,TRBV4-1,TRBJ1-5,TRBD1,CASSQDRLTGPQLYSNQPQHF,TGCGCCAGCAGCCAAGACCGTCTGACAGGGCCCCAGCTTTATAGCAATCAGCCCCAGCATTTT
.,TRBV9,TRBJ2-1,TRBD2,CASSTWGGEKDNEQFF,TGTGCCAGCAGCACCTGGGGGGGGGAGAAGGACAATGAGCAGTTCTTC
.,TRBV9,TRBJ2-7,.,CASSLGHLYEQYF,TGTGCCAGCAGCCTCGGACATCTCTACGAGCAGTACTTC
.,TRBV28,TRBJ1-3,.,CASSLSTGDSRDTIYF,TGTGCCAGCAGTTTATCGACGGGGGATTCCAGGGACACCATATATTTT
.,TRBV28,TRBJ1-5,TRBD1,CASSSIGQGAGQPQHF,TGTGCCAGCAGTTCTATAGGACAGGGGGCAGGTCAGCCCCAGCATTTT
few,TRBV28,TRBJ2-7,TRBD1,CASSTPDRGRVQYF,TGTGCCAGCAGTACCCCGGACAGGGGGCGCGTCCAGTACTTC